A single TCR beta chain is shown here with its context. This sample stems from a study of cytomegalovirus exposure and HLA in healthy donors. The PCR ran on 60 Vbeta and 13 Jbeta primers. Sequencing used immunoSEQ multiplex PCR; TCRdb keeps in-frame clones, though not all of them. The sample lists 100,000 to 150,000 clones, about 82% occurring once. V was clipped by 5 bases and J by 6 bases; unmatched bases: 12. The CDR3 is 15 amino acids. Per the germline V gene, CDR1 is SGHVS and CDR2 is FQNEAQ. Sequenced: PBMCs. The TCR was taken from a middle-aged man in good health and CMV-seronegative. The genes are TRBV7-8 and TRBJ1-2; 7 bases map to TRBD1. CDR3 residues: CASSPVTPGGNGYTF. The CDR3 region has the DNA TGTGCCAGCAGCCCCGTTACCCCAGGGGGGAATGGCTACACCTTC.